This TCR beta chain was sequenced during a study of blood T cell repertoires in COVID-19 (dated by TCRdb to the early 2020s). Some background on the complete study: Collaborator samples came from the United States, Italy and Spain and covered acute and convalescent phases of COVID-19. Where available, HLA class I and class II types were taken from metadata supplied by the sample provider and were not determined by assay-based typing. The material from the prospective study consisted of cDNA or gDNA derived from T cells, B-cell-depleted T cells, or PBMCs. A de-identified subject ID, COVID-19 status, age in years and sex were almost always included in the sample metadata. Subjects who had been exposed to COVID-19, were actively infected with it, or had recovered from it provided the deeply sampled blood TCRbeta repertoires that made up the dataset. A freely available public database, intended as a resource for researchers studying the immune response to SARS-CoV-2, is where the repertoires were released. Samples were obtained from the ongoing ImmuneRACE study (first 160 participants) and from roughly 1,300 subjects provided by 6 global collaborators.

Whole blood was collected in K2EDTA tubes by collaborating institutions according to the institutions' own protocols. Collaborator samples were shipped for TCRbeta analysis as frozen whole blood, isolated PBMCs, or DNA extracted from either sample type. The CDR3, from cysteine to phenylalanine, totals 13 residues. Only the CDR3 DNA is retained, 39 bases long and in frame from the first base. Trimming at the junction amounts to 8 bases on V and 4 bases on J, and the germline ends lie 14 bases apart. The germline V gene (reference sequence) sets CDR1 to MNHEY and CDR2 to SMNVEV. Results the study describes overall, beyond this receptor: How much clinical and demographic metadata was included differed by source and by participant, and the metadata was provided uncurated.

The immunoSEQ Assay, a bias-controlled multiplex PCR, was used to amplify TCRbeta CDR3 regions from genomic DNA. On the authors' methods: Nucleated cell counts per sample were estimated from amplification of reference gene primers within the assay. To quantify the absolute abundance of each unique TCRbeta CDR3 rearrangement, sequence reads were collapsed and filtered. For each sample, productive Simpson clonality was calculated as the square root of Simpson's diversity index over productive rearrangements. As stored in TCRdb, this immuneACCESS dataset retains in-frame rearrangements with V and J assigned. A fraction of the clones does not appear; measured against another copy, unresolved V genes explain less than half of the discrepancy, and the remainder lacks a known reason. That table furnishes V, J and clone size, whereas the DNA furnished D and trimming. The sample table lists 170,000 or so clones, 70% to 90% of them with a count of one. The ten largest account for 2.5% to 3% of the sample.

Remarks on this clone: The target of this receptor is not known. No much larger clone exists at a distance of one base, and base qualities are not known.

The receptor chain draws on TRBV27 and TRBJ1-1; the D gene is perhaps TRBD1, from 5 matching bases. The source material was peripheral blood. The receptor's source is a man aged 35 to 55 with active or convalescent COVID-19. This receptor has the CDR3 CASQPGRGTEAFF. The nucleotide sequence is TGTGCCAGCCAACCAGGGCGGGGCACTGAAGCTTTCTTT.